This T cell receptor (beta chain) was recovered during a study of T cells in Graves' hyperthyroidism and ophthalmopathy. Notes on the study in general: With a median lead of approximately six months before onset, the model predicted ophthalmopathy. Blood samples included most of the expanded thyroid clonotypes exceeding 0.001. A model of 13 V-J features distinguished ophthalmopathy from stable hyperthyroidism.

The CDR3 totals 13 residues. V shed 6 bases, J shed 6 bases, and the junction held 9 bases outside the gene matches. Germline CDR1 reads DFQATT; CDR2 reads SNEGSKA (reference sequence). This clonotype was observed many times. The antigen is undetermined. Researchers took RNA transcripts and amplified the TCR beta CDR3 regions from them. First-round RT-PCR with HTBI primers amplified the TCR CDR3 region. One entry per CDR3 protein results from TCRdb running MiXCR on the multiplex PCR reads. The sample has more than 600,000 distinct CDR3 sequences; roughly 17% are singletons. The sequence came from a man between 18 and 29 years old with Graves' hyperthyroidism. This chain connects TRBV20-1 to TRBJ2-7; 9 positions agree with TRBD1. Sequencing was carried out using blood. CDR3 residues: CSARGQGSPEQYF. The DNA of the CDR3 is TGCAGTGCAAGGGGACAGGGATCCCCCGAGCAGTACTTC.